This TCR beta chain was sequenced during a study of blood T cell repertoires in COVID-19. Overall study context: Acute and convalescent COVID-19 samples came from the United States, Italy and Spain.

The sample holds a few counts of this clone. Measured with immunoSEQ multiplex PCR; TCRdb has only the in-frame clones, and not every one. This table has fewer than 350,000 clones, roughly 90% appearing once. Recruitment covered about 26 US areas and drew participants whose ages spanned roughly 18 to 95 years. Participants' own reports of clinical history determined their cohort assignment. Cohort 3 donors counted as recovered after two negative PCRs, clearance, or resolved symptoms. The CDR3 has 16 residues. V was pared by 1 base and J by 2 bases, with 14 bases between. CDR1 is LGHNA, CDR2 YNFKEQ, per germline.

Sequencing was carried out using PBMCs or T cells enriched from blood (not recorded which). The chain links TRBV4-2 to TRBJ2-5, with D perhaps TRBD2 (6 bases). This receptor was taken from a man in his 60s who had recovered from COVID-19. The CDR3 reads CASSQAGPGDQETQYF. CDR3 nucleotide sequence: TGTGCCAGCAGCCAAGCGGGCCCGGGGGATCAAGAGACCCAGTACTTC.